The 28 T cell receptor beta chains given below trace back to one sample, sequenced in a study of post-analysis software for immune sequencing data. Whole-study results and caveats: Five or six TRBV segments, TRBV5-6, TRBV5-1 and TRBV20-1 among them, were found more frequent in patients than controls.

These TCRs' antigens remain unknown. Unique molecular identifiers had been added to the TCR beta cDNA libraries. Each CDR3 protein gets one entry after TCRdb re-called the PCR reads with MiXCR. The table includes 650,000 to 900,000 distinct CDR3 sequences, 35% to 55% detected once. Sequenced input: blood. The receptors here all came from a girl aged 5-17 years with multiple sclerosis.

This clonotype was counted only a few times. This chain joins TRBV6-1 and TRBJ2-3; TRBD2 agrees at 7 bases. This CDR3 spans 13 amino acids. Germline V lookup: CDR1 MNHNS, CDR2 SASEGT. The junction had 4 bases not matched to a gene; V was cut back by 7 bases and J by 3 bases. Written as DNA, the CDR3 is TGTGCCAGCATGGGAGGGTTTACAGATACGCAGTATTTT. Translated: CASMGGFTDTQYF.

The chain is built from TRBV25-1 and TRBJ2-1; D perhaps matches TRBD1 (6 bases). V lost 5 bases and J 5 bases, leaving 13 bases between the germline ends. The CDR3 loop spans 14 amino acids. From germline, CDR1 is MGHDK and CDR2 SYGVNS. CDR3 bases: TGTGCCAGCAGTCCGAGACAGGAGGACAATGAGCAGTTCTTC. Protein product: CASSPRQEDNEQFF.

The CDR3 here is CASSHSDDRDEQFF. As DNA, the CDR3 is TGCGCCAGCAGCCATTCCGATGACAGGGATGAGCAGTTCTTC. J is TRBJ2-1 and V is TRBV4-1; 7 nucleotides align to TRBD1. After removal of 3 bases from V and 8 bases from J, the junction contained 7 bases not matched to a gene. In germline, CDR1 is MGHRA, CDR2 YSYEKL. The CDR3 runs 14 residues.

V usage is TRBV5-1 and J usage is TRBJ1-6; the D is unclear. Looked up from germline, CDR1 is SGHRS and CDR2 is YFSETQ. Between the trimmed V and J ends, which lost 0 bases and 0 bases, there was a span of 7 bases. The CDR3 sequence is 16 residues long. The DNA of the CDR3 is TGCGCCAGCAGCTTGGCACAGAGCTCCTATAATTCACCCCTCCACTTT. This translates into CASSLAQSSYNSPLHF.

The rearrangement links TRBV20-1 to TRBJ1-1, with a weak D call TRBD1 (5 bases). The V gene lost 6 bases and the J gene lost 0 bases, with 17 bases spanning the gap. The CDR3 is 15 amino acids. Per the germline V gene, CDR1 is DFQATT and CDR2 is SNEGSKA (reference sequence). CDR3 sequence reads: CSAGPPTVMNTEAFF. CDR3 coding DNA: TGCAGTGCGGGACCTCCGACAGTTATGAACACTGAAGCTTTCTTT.

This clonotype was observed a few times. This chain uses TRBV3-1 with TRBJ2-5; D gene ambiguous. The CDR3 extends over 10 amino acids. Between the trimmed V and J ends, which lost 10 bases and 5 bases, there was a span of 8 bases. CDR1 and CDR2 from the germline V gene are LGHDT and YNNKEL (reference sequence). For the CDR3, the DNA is TGTGCCACCGCGGAGGAGACCCAGTACTTC. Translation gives CATAEETQYF.

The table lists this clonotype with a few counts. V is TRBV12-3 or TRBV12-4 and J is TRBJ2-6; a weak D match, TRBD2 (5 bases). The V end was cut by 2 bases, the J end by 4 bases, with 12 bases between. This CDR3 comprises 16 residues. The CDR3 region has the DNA TGTGCCAGCAGTTTAAGGAGGAGCGCAGGGGCCAACGTCCTGACTTTC. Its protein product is CASSLRRSAGANVLTF.

The CDR3 DNA reads as TGTGCCTGGAGTGTACGCGCCGATGAGCAGTTCTTC. Protein sequence: CAWSVRADEQFF. J is TRBJ2-1 and V is TRBV30; D gene unclear. Germline V gives CDR1 GTSNPN, CDR2 SVGIG (reference sequence). The CDR3 covers 12 residues. Trimming took off 0 bases at V and 8 bases at J, with 8 bases between the two ends.

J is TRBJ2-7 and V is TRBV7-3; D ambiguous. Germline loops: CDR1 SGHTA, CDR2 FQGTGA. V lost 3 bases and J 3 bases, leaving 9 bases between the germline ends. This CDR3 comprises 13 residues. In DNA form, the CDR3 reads TGTGCCAGCAGCTTTGGAGCCGGCTACGAGCAGTACTTC. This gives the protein CASSFGAGYEQYF.

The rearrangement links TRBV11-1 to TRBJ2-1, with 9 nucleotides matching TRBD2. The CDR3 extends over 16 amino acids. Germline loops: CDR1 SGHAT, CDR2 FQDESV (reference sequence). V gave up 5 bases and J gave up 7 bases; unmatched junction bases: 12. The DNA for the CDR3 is TGTGCCAGCAGCACCATAGCGGGAGTCCCCGGGAATGAGCAGTTCTTC. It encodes CASSTIAGVPGNEQFF.

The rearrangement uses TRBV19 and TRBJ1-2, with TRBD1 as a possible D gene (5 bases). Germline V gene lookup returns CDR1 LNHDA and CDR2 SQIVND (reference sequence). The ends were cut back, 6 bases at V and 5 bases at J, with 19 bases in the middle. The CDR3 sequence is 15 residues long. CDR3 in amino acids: CASRELGGLVYGYTF. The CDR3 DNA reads TGTGCCAGTAGAGAGCTTGGGGGGTTAGTTTATGGCTACACCTTC. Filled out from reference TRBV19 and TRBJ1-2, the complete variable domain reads DGGITQSPKYLFRKEGQNVTLSCEQNLNHDAMYWYRQDPGQGLRLIYYSQIVNDFQKGDIAEGYSVSREKKESFPLTVTSAQKNPTAFYLCASRELGGLVYGYTFGSGTRLTVV.

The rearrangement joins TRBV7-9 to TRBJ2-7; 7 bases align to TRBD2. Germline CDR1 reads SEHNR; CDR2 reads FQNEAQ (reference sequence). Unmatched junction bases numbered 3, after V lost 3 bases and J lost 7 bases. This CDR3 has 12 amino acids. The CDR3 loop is CASSLGGEEQYF. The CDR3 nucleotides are TGTGCCAGCAGCTTGGGAGGGGAAGAGCAGTACTTC.

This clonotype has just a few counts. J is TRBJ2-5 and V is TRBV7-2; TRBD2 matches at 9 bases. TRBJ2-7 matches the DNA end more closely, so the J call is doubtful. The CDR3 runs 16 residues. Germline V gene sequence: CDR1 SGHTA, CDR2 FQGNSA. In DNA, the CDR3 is TGTGCCAGCAGCCCGTTAGCGGGAGCGGGGACTTTCGAGCAGTACTTC. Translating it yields CASSPLAGAGTFEQYF.

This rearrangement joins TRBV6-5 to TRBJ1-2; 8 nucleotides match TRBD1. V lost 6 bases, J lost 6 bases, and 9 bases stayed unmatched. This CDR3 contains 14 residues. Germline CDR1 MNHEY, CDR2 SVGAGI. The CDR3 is CASSHRTGSHGYTF. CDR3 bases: TGTGCCAGCAGCCACCGGACAGGGAGCCATGGCTACACCTTC.

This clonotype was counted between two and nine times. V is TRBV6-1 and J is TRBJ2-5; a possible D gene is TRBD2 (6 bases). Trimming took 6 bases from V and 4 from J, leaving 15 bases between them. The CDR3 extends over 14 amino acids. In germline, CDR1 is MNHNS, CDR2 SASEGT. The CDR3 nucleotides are TGTGCCAGCAGCGCTACGGAGGGCCGAGAGACCCAGTACTTC. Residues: CASSATEGRETQYF.

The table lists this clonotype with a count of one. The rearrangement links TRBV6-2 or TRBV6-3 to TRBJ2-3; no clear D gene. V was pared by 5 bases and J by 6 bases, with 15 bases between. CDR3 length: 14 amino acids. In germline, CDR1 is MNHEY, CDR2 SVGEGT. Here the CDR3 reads CASSQSGQGDTQYF. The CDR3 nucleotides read TGTGCCAGCAGTCAATCGGGCCAAGGGGATACGCAGTATTTT.

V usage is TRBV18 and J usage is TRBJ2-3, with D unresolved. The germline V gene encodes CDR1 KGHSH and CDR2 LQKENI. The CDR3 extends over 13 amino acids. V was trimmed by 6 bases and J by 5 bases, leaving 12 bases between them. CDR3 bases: TGTGCCAGCTCCCCTCCCAACCTAGATACGCAGTATTTT. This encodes CASSPPNLDTQYF.

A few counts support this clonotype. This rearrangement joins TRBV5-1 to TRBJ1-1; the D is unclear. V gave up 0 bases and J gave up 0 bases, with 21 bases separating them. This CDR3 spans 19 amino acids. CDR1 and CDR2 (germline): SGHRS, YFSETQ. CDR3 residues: CASSLDSPATLNMNTEAFF. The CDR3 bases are TGCGCCAGCAGCTTGGATTCCCCAGCAACCCTTAACATGAACACTGAAGCTTTCTTT.

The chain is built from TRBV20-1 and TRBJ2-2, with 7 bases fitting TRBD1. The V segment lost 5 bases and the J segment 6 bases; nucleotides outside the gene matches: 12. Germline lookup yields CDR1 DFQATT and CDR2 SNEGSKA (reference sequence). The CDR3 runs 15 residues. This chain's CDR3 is CSALPPRQGSGELFF. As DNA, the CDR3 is TGCAGTGCTCTGCCTCCTAGACAGGGTTCCGGGGAGCTGTTTTTT.

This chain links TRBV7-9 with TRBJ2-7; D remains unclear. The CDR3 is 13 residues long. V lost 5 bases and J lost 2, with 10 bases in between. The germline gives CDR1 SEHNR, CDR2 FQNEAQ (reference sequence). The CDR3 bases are TGTGCCAGCAGCCCAACCCCTGCCTACGAGCAGTACTTC. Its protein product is CASSPTPAYEQYF.

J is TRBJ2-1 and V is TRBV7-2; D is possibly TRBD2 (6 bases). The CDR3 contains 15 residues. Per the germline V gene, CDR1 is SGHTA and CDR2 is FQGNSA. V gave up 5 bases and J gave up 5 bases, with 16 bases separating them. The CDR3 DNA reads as TGTGCCAGCAGCCGAAATGGGCTAGCGAACAATGAGCAGTTCTTC. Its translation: CASSRNGLANNEQFF.

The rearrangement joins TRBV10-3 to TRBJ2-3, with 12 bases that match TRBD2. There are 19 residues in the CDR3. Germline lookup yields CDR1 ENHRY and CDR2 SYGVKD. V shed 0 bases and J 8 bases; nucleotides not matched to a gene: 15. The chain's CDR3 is CAISESMVVTSGSRGTQYF. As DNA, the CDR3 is TGTGCCATCAGTGAGTCGATGGTGGTGACTAGCGGGAGTCGAGGTACGCAGTATTTT.

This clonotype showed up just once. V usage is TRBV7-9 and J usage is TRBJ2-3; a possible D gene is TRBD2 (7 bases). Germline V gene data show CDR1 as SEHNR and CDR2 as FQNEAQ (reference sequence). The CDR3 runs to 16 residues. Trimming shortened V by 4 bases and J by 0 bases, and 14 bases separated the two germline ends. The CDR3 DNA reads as TGTGCCAGCAGCTCCGCCAGGGGAGGGAGCACAGATACGCAGTATTTT. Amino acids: CASSSARGGSTDTQYF.

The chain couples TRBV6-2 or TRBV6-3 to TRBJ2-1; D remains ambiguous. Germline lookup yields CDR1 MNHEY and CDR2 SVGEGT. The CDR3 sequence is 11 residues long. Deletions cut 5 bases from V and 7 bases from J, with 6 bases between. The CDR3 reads CASSNLNEQFF. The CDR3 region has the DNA TGTGCCAGCAGTAATTTGAATGAGCAGTTCTTC.

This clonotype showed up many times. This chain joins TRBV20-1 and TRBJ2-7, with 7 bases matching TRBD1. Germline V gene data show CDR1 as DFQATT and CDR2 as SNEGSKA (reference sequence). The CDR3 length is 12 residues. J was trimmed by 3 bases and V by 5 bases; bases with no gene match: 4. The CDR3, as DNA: TGCAGTGCTCTGACAGGGAGCTACGAGCAGTACTTC. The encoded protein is CSALTGSYEQYF.

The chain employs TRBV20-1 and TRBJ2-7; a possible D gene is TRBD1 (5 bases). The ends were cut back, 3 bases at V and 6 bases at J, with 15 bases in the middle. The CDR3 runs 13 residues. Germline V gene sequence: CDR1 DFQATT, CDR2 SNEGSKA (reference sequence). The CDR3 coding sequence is TGCAGTGCTAGCCTAACAGGATCGGCCGAGCAGTACTTC. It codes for CSASLTGSAEQYF.

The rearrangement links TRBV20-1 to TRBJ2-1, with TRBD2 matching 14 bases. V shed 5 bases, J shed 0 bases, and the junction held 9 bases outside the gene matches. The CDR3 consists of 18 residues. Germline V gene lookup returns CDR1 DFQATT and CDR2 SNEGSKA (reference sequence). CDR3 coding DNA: TGCAGTGCTCCCTCCCCGGGACTAGCGGGAGTCTCCTACAATGAGCAGTTCTTC. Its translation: CSAPSPGLAGVSYNEQFF.

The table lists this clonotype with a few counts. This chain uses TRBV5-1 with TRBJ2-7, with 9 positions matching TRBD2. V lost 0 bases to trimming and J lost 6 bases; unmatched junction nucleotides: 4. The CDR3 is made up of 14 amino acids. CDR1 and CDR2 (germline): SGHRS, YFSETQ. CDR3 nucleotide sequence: TGCGCCAGCAGCTTGGTAGCGGGAGATCGCGAGCAGTACTTC. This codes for CASSLVAGDREQYF.